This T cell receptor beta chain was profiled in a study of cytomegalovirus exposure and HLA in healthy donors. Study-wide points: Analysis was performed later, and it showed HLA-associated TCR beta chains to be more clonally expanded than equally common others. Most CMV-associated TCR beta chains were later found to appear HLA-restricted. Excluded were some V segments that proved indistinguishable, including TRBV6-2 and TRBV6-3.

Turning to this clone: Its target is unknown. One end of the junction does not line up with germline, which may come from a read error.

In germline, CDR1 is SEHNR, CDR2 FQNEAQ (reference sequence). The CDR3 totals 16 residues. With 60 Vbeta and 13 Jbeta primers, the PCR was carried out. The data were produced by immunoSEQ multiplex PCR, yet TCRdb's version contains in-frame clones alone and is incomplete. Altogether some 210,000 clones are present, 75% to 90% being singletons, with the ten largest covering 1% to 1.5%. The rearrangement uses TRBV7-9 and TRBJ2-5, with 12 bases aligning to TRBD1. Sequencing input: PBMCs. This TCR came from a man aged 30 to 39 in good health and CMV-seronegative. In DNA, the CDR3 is TGTTCCAGCAGCTTGGGACAGGGGGCCGACCAAGAGACCCAGTACTTC. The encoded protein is CSSSLGQGADQETQYF.